Listed below are T cell receptor beta chains from one sample, sequenced in a study of T cells in Graves' hyperthyroidism and ophthalmopathy. From the multiplex PCR reads, TCRdb called clonotypes with MiXCR, one entry per CDR3 protein. The sample shows around 350,000 distinct CDR3 sequences, 15% to 20% of them seen only once. Material for sequencing was blood. Every receptor here comes from a woman aged 18-29 years with Graves' hyperthyroidism. Each CDR3 is given without its conserved first and last residue. The order of the fields is J gene, V gene, CDR3 protein.

TRBJ1-1,TRBV5-1,ASSLQEGAGTEAF
TRBJ1-2,TRBV13,ASSFMTGGSAYGYT
TRBJ2-5,TRBV4-1,ASSQESGRETQY
TRBJ2-7,TRBV7-9,ASNSWGAGEQY
TRBJ1-2,TRBV7-3,ASSQRDGSGYT
TRBJ1-2,TRBV12-3/TRBV12-4,ASSGDVGHVFYGYT
TRBJ2-7,TRBV12-3/TRBV12-4,ASTYSGASYEQY
TRBJ1-1,TRBV29-1,SGLRGDTEAF
TRBJ2-7,TRBV6-1,ASSTGPYSYEQY
TRBJ2-5,TRBV5-4,ASSLLAVQETQY
TRBJ1-2,TRBV5-1,AGPPSGRGGYT
TRBJ2-4,TRBV30,AWNPQGGTGNIQY
TRBJ2-2,TRBV12-3/TRBV12-4,ASTHRVNTGELF
TRBJ2-6,TRBV19,ASSRAGANSGANVLT
TRBJ2-5,TRBV3-1,ASSRTGTLEAQY
TRBJ2-2,TRBV7-2,ASSPLGAWTGELF
TRBJ1-5,TRBV25-1,ASSEHGNQPQH
TRBJ1-2,TRBV29-1,SVMRQGHGGYT
TRBJ1-4,TRBV28,ASSPGRQRLF
TRBJ2-5,TRBV2,ASSDKVETQH
TRBJ1-2,TRBV7-2,ASSSQVWGGYT
TRBJ2-2,TRBV5-1,ASSLGQDTGELF
TRBJ2-5,TRBV14,ASSQVGQGRETQY
TRBJ2-7,TRBV7-2,ASSLSVVTEQY
TRBJ1-1,TRBV15,ATSREDRKNTEAF
TRBJ2-5,TRBV27,ASSWRHPAQETQY
TRBJ2-7,TRBV7-2,ASSLGTWIYEQY
TRBJ1-5,TRBV24-1,ATSEPGSNQPQH
TRBJ2-7,TRBV5-1,ASSSDTRTGNEQY
TRBJ1-3,TRBV9,ASPDRIREGSGNTIY
TRBJ2-2,TRBV19,ASSGRANTGELF
TRBJ2-2,TRBV6-4,ASNLKIVSLEDTGELF
TRBJ1-1,TRBV4-2,ASSQDRTGLWTEAF
TRBJ2-2,TRBV5-1,ASSLAVTGTQRDGELF
TRBJ2-5,TRBV7-9,ASSPDRSGWTQY
TRBJ2-2,TRBV29-1,SVARYTGELF
TRBJ1-5,TRBV28,ASSSTPGGNQPQH
TRBJ2-5,TRBV6-1,ASSLDRGRETQY
TRBJ1-6,TRBV15,ATSVRVTGSPLH
TRBJ1-3,TRBV7-9,ASSLGSASGNTIY
TRBJ1-2,TRBV14,ASSQTGGGGYT
TRBJ1-1,TRBV6-5,ASILGARALNTEAF
TRBJ1-1,TRBV12-3/TRBV12-4,ASSPNRGTEAF
TRBJ2-7,TRBV9,ASSVGKDRIYEQY
TRBJ1-1,TRBV20-1,SALELGGSYTEAF
TRBJ2-2,TRBV19,ASKVSAIGELF
TRBJ1-1,TRBV6-1,ASSEVWGQGVTTEAF
TRBJ1-5,TRBV5-1,ASSLEGLQPQH
TRBJ1-2,TRBV28,ASTMGQRDYGYA
TRBJ1-2,TRBV28,ASSGDRGDYGYT
TRBJ1-1,TRBV7-2,ASSAAWEAF
TRBJ2-7,TRBV9,ATSRGEAYEQY
TRBJ1-2,TRBV10-3,AVKPSENPNYGYT
TRBJ1-2,TRBV12-3/TRBV12-4,ASSLFAGLGYGYT